The rows below give T cell receptor beta chains drawn from one sample of a study of T cells in Graves' hyperthyroidism and ophthalmopathy. TCRdb re-called the multiplex PCR reads with MiXCR, one entry per CDR3 protein. The sample carries about 700,000 distinct CDR3 sequences, about 15% recorded once. The specimen was blood. The receptors derive from a woman under 30 with Graves' hyperthyroidism. Both conserved end residues are part of each CDR3. The order of the fields is J gene, D gene, V gene, clone size, CDR3 DNA, CDR3 protein. D genes are given only for firm matches. Clone sizes are given selectively: once, few, many, or a class where the clone is expanded.

J gene: TRBJ1-5; D gene: .; V gene: TRBV18; clone size: many; CDR3 DNA: TGTGCCAGCTCACCGGCCCCATCTCCGGCCCAGCATTTT; CDR3 protein: CASSPAPSPAQHF
J gene: TRBJ2-2; D gene: TRBD2; V gene: TRBV7-6; clone size: few; CDR3 DNA: TGTGCCAGCAGCTTAGTCAGCGGGAGATCAGGCGGGGAGCTGTTTTTT; CDR3 protein: CASSLVSGRSGGELFF
J gene: TRBJ1-1; D gene: .; V gene: TRBV18; clone size: many; CDR3 DNA: TGTGCCAGCTCACCAGTAGCGATGAACACTGAAGCTTTCTTT; CDR3 protein: CASSPVAMNTEAFF
J gene: TRBJ2-3; D gene: .; V gene: TRBV29-1; clone size: .; CDR3 DNA: TGCAGCGGCAGGATTCGGGGATTCGCAGATACGCAGTATTTT; CDR3 protein: CSGRIRGFADTQYF
J gene: TRBJ2-1; D gene: TRBD2; V gene: TRBV28; clone size: many; CDR3 DNA: TGTGCCAGCAGTTCTCCGGGACTAAACTACAATGAGCAGTTCTTC; CDR3 protein: CASSSPGLNYNEQFF
J gene: TRBJ1-2; D gene: .; V gene: TRBV6-5; clone size: many; CDR3 DNA: TGTGCCAGCAGTTACGGTGGGGACGTCCGCACTGGCTACACCTTC; CDR3 protein: CASSYGGDVRTGYTF
J gene: TRBJ2-7; D gene: TRBD2; V gene: TRBV12-3/TRBV12-4; clone size: many; CDR3 DNA: TGTGCCAGCAGTCGGACTAGCGGGAGAGGCGAGCAGTACTTC; CDR3 protein: CASSRTSGRGEQYF
J gene: TRBJ2-2; D gene: .; V gene: TRBV9; clone size: .; CDR3 DNA: TGTGCCAGCAGCCCGGTGGCGGGACTGGAGAACACCGGGGAGCTGTTTTTT; CDR3 protein: CASSPVAGLENTGELFF
J gene: TRBJ2-5; D gene: TRBD1; V gene: TRBV24-1; clone size: .; CDR3 DNA: TGTGCCACCAGTGATTATGGGACAGGGGTTCGGGAGACCCAGTACTTC; CDR3 protein: CATSDYGTGVRETQYF
J gene: TRBJ2-1; D gene: TRBD2; V gene: TRBV19; clone size: few; CDR3 DNA: TGTGCCGGTAGTCCTAGCGGGAGGGTCAATGAGCAGTTCTTC; CDR3 protein: CAGSPSGRVNEQFF
J gene: TRBJ2-3; D gene: .; V gene: TRBV5-1; clone size: few; CDR3 DNA: TGCGCCAGCAGTAAAGTCCAGGCACCCCACACAGATACGCAGTATTTT; CDR3 protein: CASSKVQAPHTDTQYF
J gene: TRBJ2-5; D gene: TRBD2; V gene: TRBV10-1; clone size: few; CDR3 DNA: TGCGCCAGCAGTGCGGGAGGCCTTCAAGAGACCCAGTACTTC; CDR3 protein: CASSAGGLQETQYF
J gene: TRBJ2-7; D gene: TRBD2; V gene: TRBV19; clone size: few; CDR3 DNA: TGTGCCAGTAGTATTAGTCTAGCGGGCATCTACGAGCAGTACTTC; CDR3 protein: CASSISLAGIYEQYF
J gene: TRBJ2-7; D gene: .; V gene: TRBV5-5; clone size: .; CDR3 DNA: TGTGCCAGCAGCTTTTTCGCGGCTACCTCCTACGAGCAGTACTTC; CDR3 protein: CASSFFAATSYEQYF
J gene: TRBJ2-1; D gene: .; V gene: TRBV5-1; clone size: few; CDR3 DNA: TGCGCCAGCACCCCAAGAGGCAGGGCCAAGGGAAGGGGTGAGCAGTTCTTC; CDR3 protein: CASTPRGRAKGRGEQFF
J gene: TRBJ1-3; D gene: .; V gene: TRBV2; clone size: many; CDR3 DNA: TGTGCCAGCAGTTCCTTCTCTGGAAACACCATATATTTT; CDR3 protein: CASSSFSGNTIYF
J gene: TRBJ2-3; D gene: .; V gene: TRBV11-2; clone size: many; CDR3 DNA: TGTGCCAGCAGCTTAGTTCTTAGCACAGATACGCAGTATTTT; CDR3 protein: CASSLVLSTDTQYF
J gene: TRBJ1-2; D gene: .; V gene: TRBV6-1; clone size: .; CDR3 DNA: TGTGCCAGCAGTCCCCCTGCAGTTGGCTACACCTTC; CDR3 protein: CASSPPAVGYTF
J gene: TRBJ2-7; D gene: TRBD2; V gene: TRBV15; clone size: .; CDR3 DNA: TGTGCCACCAGCAAAGATCGGCTAGCGGGAGACGAGCAGTACTTC; CDR3 protein: CATSKDRLAGDEQYF
J gene: TRBJ2-3; D gene: .; V gene: TRBV7-2; clone size: many; CDR3 DNA: TGTGCCAGCAGCCTGGCGTGGGGAGATACGCAGTATTTT; CDR3 protein: CASSLAWGDTQYF
J gene: TRBJ2-7; D gene: .; V gene: TRBV20-1; clone size: .; CDR3 DNA: TGCAGTGGGGGGGTTGGGGGAGTCTACGAGCAGTACTTC; CDR3 protein: CSGGVGGVYEQYF
J gene: TRBJ1-1; D gene: .; V gene: TRBV2; clone size: many; CDR3 DNA: TGTGCCAGCAGTAAGACAGCAAACACTGAAGCTTTCTTT; CDR3 protein: CASSKTANTEAFF
J gene: TRBJ1-2; D gene: .; V gene: TRBV20-1; clone size: few; CDR3 DNA: TGCAGTGCTAGATACGGGACACATTATGGCTACACCTTC; CDR3 protein: CSARYGTHYGYTF
J gene: TRBJ1-1; D gene: TRBD1; V gene: TRBV12-3/TRBV12-4; clone size: few; CDR3 DNA: TGTGCCAGCAGTCGCACAGGGGAGAGCACTGAAGCTTTCTTT; CDR3 protein: CASSRTGESTEAFF
J gene: TRBJ2-7; D gene: .; V gene: TRBV7-2; clone size: .; CDR3 DNA: TGTGCCAGCAGCCGCCCTGACAAGCTATACGAGCAGTACTTC; CDR3 protein: CASSRPDKLYEQYF
J gene: TRBJ2-1; D gene: .; V gene: TRBV7-8; clone size: few; CDR3 DNA: TGTGCCAGCAGCTTATGGGGCGCCACCTATTCCTACAATGAGCAGTTCTTC; CDR3 protein: CASSLWGATYSYNEQFF
J gene: TRBJ2-3; D gene: .; V gene: TRBV7-3; clone size: .; CDR3 DNA: TGTGCCAGCAGCCCCCGCCCCCTAGCGTCTAGCACAGATACGCAGTATTTT; CDR3 protein: CASSPRPLASSTDTQYF
J gene: TRBJ2-1; D gene: TRBD2; V gene: TRBV11-3; clone size: .; CDR3 DNA: TGTGCCAGCAGCTCCCGGACTAGCGGTGTCAATGAGCAGTTCTTC; CDR3 protein: CASSSRTSGVNEQFF
J gene: TRBJ1-6; D gene: .; V gene: TRBV19; clone size: .; CDR3 DNA: TGTGCCAGTACCAATGGTAGGGGTGGTGTGAATTCACCCCTCCACTTT; CDR3 protein: CASTNGRGGVNSPLHF
J gene: TRBJ2-3; D gene: TRBD2; V gene: TRBV10-1; clone size: few; CDR3 DNA: TGCGCCAGCAGTGAGTCCAGCGGGGCAGATACGCAGTATTTT; CDR3 protein: CASSESSGADTQYF
J gene: TRBJ2-7; D gene: .; V gene: TRBV20-1; clone size: few; CDR3 DNA: TGCAGTGCGCGTCCCAAGGGCTACGGCGAGCAGTACTTC; CDR3 protein: CSARPKGYGEQYF